These 19 T cell receptor beta chains were sequenced from one sample in a study of T cell repertoires in cytomegalovirus infection. TCRdb passed the reads through MiXCR, listing each CDR3 protein once. Of roughly 240,000 distinct CDR3 sequences listed, 6% to 8% are singletons. Material: PBMCs. These TCRs come from a human donor in good health (CMV status not recorded). Some clones in this sample may be carry-over from other donors' samples.

Many counts were recorded for this clonotype. The chain is built from TRBV7-2 and TRBJ2-5; a possible D gene is TRBD2 (5 bases). From germline, CDR1 is SGHTA and CDR2 FQGNSA. V was clipped by 1 base and J by 3 bases, with 9 bases between them. CDR3 length equals 14 residues. The CDR3 reads CASSLVHGKETQYF. The DNA of the CDR3 is TGTGCCAGCAGCTTAGTTCACGGGAAAGAGACCCAGTACTTC.

The table lists this clonotype with a few counts. The chain combines TRBV14 with TRBJ2-7; D possibly matches TRBD1 or TRBD2 (5 bases each). The CDR3 is 18 residues long. Per germline, CDR1 SGHDN and CDR2 FVKESK. V lost 0 bases and J lost 6, with 24 bases in between. The DNA of the CDR3 is TGTGCCAGCAGCCAAGAGGTCCCAGCCTGGGGACGTCTAGGCGAGCAGTACTTC. Translated: CASSQEVPAWGRLGEQYF.

This clonotype was observed many times. The chain combines TRBV7-4 with TRBJ1-5; 9 bases are a match to TRBD1. Germline CDR1 and CDR2: SGHVT and SQSDAQ. J lost 6 bases, V lost 5 bases, and 8 bases had no gene match. This CDR3 is built from 15 residues. CDR3 amino acids: CASSPTGGESQPQHF. The CDR3 DNA reads as TGTGCCAGCAGCCCCACAGGGGGCGAGAGTCAGCCCCAGCATTTT.

This clonotype was counted only a few times. This chain links TRBV20-1 with TRBJ1-2; D possibly corresponds to TRBD1 (5 bases). Trimming shortened V by 5 bases and J by 8 bases, and 9 bases separated the two germline ends. CDR1 and CDR2 from the germline V gene are DFQATT and SNEGSKA (reference sequence). The CDR3 extends over 10 amino acids. The CDR3, as DNA: TGCAGTGCTCATACAGGAGGCTACACCTTC. Encoded protein: CSAHTGGYTF.

This rearrangement joins TRBV9 to TRBJ2-3; 13 nucleotides align to TRBD2. Germline V lookup: CDR1 SGDLS, CDR2 YYNGEE. The V and J ends lost 3 bases and 6 bases, in that order; junction bases with no gene match: 7. This CDR3 is built from 16 residues. DNA of the CDR3: TGTGCCAGCAGCGGAGGACTAGCGGGGGTCCTGGATACGCAGTATTTT. Its protein is CASSGGLAGVLDTQYF.

At least ten counts were recorded for this clonotype. This chain connects TRBV24-1 to TRBJ2-3, with unresolved D. The CDR3 has 12 residues. The germline V and J ends were trimmed by 2 bases and 4 bases, with 3 bases remaining between them. Germline CDR1 KGHDR, CDR2 SFDVKD. CDR3 sequence reads: CATSDSPDTQYF. The CDR3 nucleotides read TGTGCCACCAGTGATTCTCCAGATACGCAGTATTTT.

This clonotype was counted many times. V usage is TRBV2 and J usage is TRBJ1-5, with D perhaps matching TRBD1 (5 bases). Per the germline V gene, CDR1 is SNHLY and CDR2 is FYNNEI. The CDR3 consists of 16 residues. The V end was cut by 1 base, the J end by 0 bases, with 10 bases between. CDR3 in amino acids: CASSEGDGFSNQPQHF. CDR3 DNA: TGTGCCAGCAGTGAAGGGGACGGATTTAGCAATCAGCCCCAGCATTTT.

The table lists this clonotype with many counts. The chain recombines TRBV14 with TRBJ2-7; 7 bases are shared with TRBD1. CDR3 length equals 15 residues. The germline V gene has CDR1 SGHDN and CDR2 FVKESK. Germline trimming cut 5 bases from V and 3 bases from J; bases unmatched to any gene: 10. The CDR3 DNA sequence: TGTGCCAGCAGCTCCCTGGACAGGTTTTACTACGAGCAGTACTTC. Its translation: CASSSLDRFYYEQYF.

This clonotype was observed at least ten times. The genes are TRBV7-2 and TRBJ2-5; D is perhaps TRBD1 (6 bases). In germline, CDR1 is SGHTA, CDR2 FQGNSA. The CDR3 spans 14 residues. V was shortened by 5 bases and J by 1 base, with 11 bases between the two germline ends. CDR3 protein: CASSPDRSQETQYF. CDR3 DNA: TGTGCCAGCAGCCCTGACAGGTCCCAAGAGACCCAGTACTTC.

V gene TRBV18 combines with J gene TRBJ2-7, with a possible D match to TRBD1 (5 bases). CDR1 is KGHSH, CDR2 LQKENI, per germline. This CDR3 has 15 amino acids. V was trimmed by 3 bases and J by 2 bases, leaving 14 bases between them. CDR3: CASSPRTFTTYEQYF. Written as DNA, the CDR3 is TGTGCCAGCTCACCCCGGACATTCACGACCTACGAGCAGTACTTC.

This clonotype was seen ten or more times. The chain joins TRBV7-3 to TRBJ2-2; D is possibly TRBD2 (7 bases). The CDR3 contains 17 residues. The germline V gene has CDR1 SGHTA and CDR2 FQGTGA. Trimming shortened V by 5 bases and J by 2 bases, and 18 bases separated the two germline ends. CDR3 in amino acids: CASSPPGGGANTGELFF. CDR3 in DNA: TGTGCCAGCAGCCCCCCCGGTGGGGGGGCTAACACCGGGGAGCTGTTTTTT.

This clonotype has at least ten counts. The chain is built from TRBV7-2 and TRBJ1-3; tentatively, D is TRBD1 (5 bases). The CDR3 length is 14 residues. The germline V and J ends were trimmed by 5 bases and 4 bases, with 12 bases remaining between them. From germline, CDR1 is SGHTA and CDR2 FQGNSA. CDR3 DNA sequence: TGTGCCAGCAGCCGGGGGACTGCCGGAAACACCATATATTTT. Its protein is CASSRGTAGNTIYF.

In its sample, this clonotype was seen many times. CDR3 bases: TGTGCCAGCAGTCCACGGACAGGGGGTCTCACAGATACGCAGTATTTT. Its translation: CASSPRTGGLTDTQYF. The chain combines TRBV2 with TRBJ2-3, with 10 bases lining up with TRBD1. Trimming at V came to 5 bases and at J to 2 bases, leaving 7 bases not matched to a gene. The CDR3 loop spans 16 amino acids. Per germline, CDR1 SNHLY and CDR2 FYNNEI.

The chain couples TRBV27 to TRBJ1-1; 9 nucleotides align to TRBD1. The CDR3 loop spans 16 amino acids. V was pared by 3 bases and J by 1 base, with 6 bases of the junction left unmatched. CDR1 and CDR2 from the germline V gene are MNHEY and SMNVEV (reference sequence). The CDR3 nucleotides read TGTGCCAGCAGTTTTTTCACAGGGGGCAGGAACACTGAAGCTTTCTTT. Translating it yields CASSFFTGGRNTEAFF.

At least ten counts were recorded for this clonotype. The chain employs TRBV7-2 and TRBJ1-5; D unclear. Looked up from germline, CDR1 is SGHTA and CDR2 is FQGNSA. This CDR3 contains 12 residues. The V gene lost 8 bases and the J gene lost 6 bases, with 11 bases spanning the gap. The CDR3 here is CASRGFGQPQHF. DNA for the CDR3: TGTGCCAGCCGAGGGTTCGGTCAGCCCCAGCATTTT.

This clonotype was seen many times. This chain joins TRBV5-5 and TRBJ2-4; TRBD1 matches at 7 bases. Germline CDR1 SGHKS, CDR2 YYEKEE (reference sequence). CDR3 size: 14 residues. V lost 0 bases, J lost 3 bases, and 0 bases stayed unmatched. The CDR3: CASSLAGGKNIQYF. In DNA, the CDR3 is TGTGCCAGCAGCTTGGCAGGGGGCAAAAACATTCAGTACTTC.

This clonotype was recorded at least ten times. This sequence joins TRBV9 and TRBJ1-1; a possible D gene is TRBD1 (6 bases). V gave up 0 bases and J gave up 4 bases, with 16 bases separating them. There are 16 residues in the CDR3. Germline assignment: CDR1 SGDLS and CDR2 YYNGEE. The CDR3 loop reads CASSVVTGNPATEAFF. The CDR3 coding sequence is TGTGCCAGCAGCGTAGTAACAGGGAATCCGGCCACTGAAGCTTTCTTT.

This clonotype was counted many times. DNA of the CDR3: TGTGCCAGCAGGGTGGAGACCCAGTACTTC. Protein sequence: CASRVETQYF. V is TRBV2 and J is TRBJ2-5; no clear D. Trimming cost V 6 bases and J 5 bases, with 4 bases left between them. Germline CDR1 SNHLY, CDR2 FYNNEI. This CDR3 has 10 residues.

J is TRBJ2-3 and V is TRBV4-2, with D possibly TRBD2 on 5 matching bases. Germline assignment: CDR1 LGHNA and CDR2 YNFKEQ. This CDR3 is 15 amino acids long. The V end lost 1 base, the J end lost 2 bases, and 10 bases lay between the germline ends. The CDR3 here is CASSQAGFTTDTQYF. Written as DNA, the CDR3 is TGTGCCAGCAGCCAAGCGGGATTCACCACAGATACGCAGTATTTT.